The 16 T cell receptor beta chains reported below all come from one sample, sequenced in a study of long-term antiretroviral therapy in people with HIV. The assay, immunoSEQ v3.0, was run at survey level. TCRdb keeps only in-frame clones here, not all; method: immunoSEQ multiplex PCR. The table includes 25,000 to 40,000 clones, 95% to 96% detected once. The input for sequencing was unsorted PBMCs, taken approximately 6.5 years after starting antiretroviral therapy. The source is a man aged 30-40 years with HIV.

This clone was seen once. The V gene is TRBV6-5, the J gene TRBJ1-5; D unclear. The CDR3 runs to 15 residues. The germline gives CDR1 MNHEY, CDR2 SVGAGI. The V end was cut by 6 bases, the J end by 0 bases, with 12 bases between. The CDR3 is CASRPPAASNQPQHF. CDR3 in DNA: TGTGCCAGCAGGCCCCCCGCTGCTAGCAATCAGCCCCAGCATTTT.

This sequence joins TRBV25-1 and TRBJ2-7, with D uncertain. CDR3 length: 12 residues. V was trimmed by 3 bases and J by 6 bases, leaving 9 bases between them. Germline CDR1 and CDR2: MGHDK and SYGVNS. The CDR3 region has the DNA TGTGCCAGCAGTGATCCCTATCGCGAGCAGTACTTC. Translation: CASSDPYREQYF.

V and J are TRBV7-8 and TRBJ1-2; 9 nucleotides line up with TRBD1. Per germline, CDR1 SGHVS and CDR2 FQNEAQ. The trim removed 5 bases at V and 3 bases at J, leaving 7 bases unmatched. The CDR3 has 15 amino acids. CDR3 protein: CASSNYRGPDYGYTF. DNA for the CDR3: TGTGCCAGCAGCAACTACAGGGGGCCGGACTATGGCTACACCTTC.

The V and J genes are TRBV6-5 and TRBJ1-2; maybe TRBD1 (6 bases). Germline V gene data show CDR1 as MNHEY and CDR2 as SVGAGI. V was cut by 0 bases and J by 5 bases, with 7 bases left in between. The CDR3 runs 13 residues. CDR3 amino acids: CASSYSGQYGYTF. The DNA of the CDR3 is TGTGCCAGCAGTTACTCCGGACAGTATGGCTACACCTTC.

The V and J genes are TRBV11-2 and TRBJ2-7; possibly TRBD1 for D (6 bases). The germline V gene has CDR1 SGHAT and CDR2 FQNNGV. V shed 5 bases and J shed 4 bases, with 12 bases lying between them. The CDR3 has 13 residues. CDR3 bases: TGTGCCAGCAGCCCCGGGACACAGTACGAGCAGTACTTC. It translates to CASSPGTQYEQYF.

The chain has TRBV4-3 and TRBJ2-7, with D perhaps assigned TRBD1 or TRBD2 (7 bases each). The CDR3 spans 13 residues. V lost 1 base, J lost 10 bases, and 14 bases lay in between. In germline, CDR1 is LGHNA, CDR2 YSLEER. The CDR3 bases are TGCGCCAGCAGCCAAGGCAGGGGGGGAATTCAGTACTTC. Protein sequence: CASSQGRGGIQYF.

CDR3 DNA sequence: TGTGCCAGCAGTTTAGGAGTTGAGCAGTTCTTC. Translating it yields CASSLGVEQFF. The rearrangement links TRBV6-6 to TRBJ2-1; no clear D. From germline, CDR1 is MNHNY and CDR2 SVGAGI (reference sequence). V lost 4 bases and J lost 9, with 7 bases in between. This CDR3 region has 11 residues.

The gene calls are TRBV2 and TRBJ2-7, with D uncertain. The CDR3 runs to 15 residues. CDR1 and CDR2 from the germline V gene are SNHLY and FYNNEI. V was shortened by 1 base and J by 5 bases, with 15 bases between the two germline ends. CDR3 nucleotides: TGTGCCAGCAGTGAAGTCGGTGTCGGGCGCGACGAGCAGTACTTC. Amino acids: CASSEVGVGRDEQYF.

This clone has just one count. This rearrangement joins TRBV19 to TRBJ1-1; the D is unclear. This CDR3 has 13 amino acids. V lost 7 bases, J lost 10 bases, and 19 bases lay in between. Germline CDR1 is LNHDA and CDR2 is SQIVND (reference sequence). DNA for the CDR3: TGTGCCAGTATACTGGGCGATGGGGTAACAGCTTTCTTT. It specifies CASILGDGVTAFF.

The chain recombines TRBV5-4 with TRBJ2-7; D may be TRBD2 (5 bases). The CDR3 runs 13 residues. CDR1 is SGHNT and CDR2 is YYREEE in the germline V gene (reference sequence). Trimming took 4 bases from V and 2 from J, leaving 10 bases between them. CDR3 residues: CASSGSTTYEQYF. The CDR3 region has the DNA TGTGCCAGCAGCGGGTCGACTACCTACGAGCAGTACTTC.

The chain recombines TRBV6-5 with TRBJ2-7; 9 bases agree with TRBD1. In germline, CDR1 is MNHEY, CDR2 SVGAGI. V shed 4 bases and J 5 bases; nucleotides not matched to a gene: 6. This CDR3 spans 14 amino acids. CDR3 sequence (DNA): TGTGCCAGCAGTTTCGGACAGGGGATCAACGAGCAGTACTTC. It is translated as CASSFGQGINEQYF.

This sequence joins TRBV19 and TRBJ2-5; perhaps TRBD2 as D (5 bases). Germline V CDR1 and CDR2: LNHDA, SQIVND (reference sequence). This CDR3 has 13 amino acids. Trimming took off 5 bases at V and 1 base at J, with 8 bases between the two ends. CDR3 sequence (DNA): TGTGCCAGTAGTGAGGGCTCCCAAGAGACCCAGTACTTC. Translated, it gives CASSEGSQETQYF.

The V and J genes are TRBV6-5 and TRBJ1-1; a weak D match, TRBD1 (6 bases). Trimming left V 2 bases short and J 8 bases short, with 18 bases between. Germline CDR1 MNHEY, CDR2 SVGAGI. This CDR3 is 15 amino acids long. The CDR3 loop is CASSYRRAGTYEAFF. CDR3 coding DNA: TGTGCCAGCAGTTACAGGAGGGCAGGGACATACGAAGCTTTCTTT.

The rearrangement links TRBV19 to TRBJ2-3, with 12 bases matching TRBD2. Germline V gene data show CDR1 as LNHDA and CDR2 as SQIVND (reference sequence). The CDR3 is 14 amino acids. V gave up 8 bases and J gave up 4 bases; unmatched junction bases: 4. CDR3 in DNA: TGTGCCAGTGGACTAGCGGGGTACTCAGATACGCAGTATTTT. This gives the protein CASGLAGYSDTQYF.

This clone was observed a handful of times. The CDR3 reads CATSRMRDSYNEQFF. The CDR3 nucleotides are TGTGCCACCAGCAGGATGCGGGACTCCTACAATGAGCAGTTCTTC. The chain carries TRBV15 and TRBJ2-1; tentatively, D is TRBD2 (6 bases). This CDR3 spans 15 amino acids. The germline V and J ends were trimmed by 3 bases and 0 bases, with 9 bases remaining between them. The V gene's germline CDR1 is LNHNV and CDR2 YYDKDF (reference sequence).

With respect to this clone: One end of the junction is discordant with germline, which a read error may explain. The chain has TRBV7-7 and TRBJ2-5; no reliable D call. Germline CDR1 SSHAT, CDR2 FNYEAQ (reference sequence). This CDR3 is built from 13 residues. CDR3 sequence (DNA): TGTGCTAGCAGCGATGACCTCAAAGAGACCCAGTACTTC. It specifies CASSDDLKETQYF.